The 6 T cell receptor beta chains below all came from one sample that was sequenced in a study of cytotoxic CD8 clonotypes in ibrutinib-treated CLL. Using immunoSEQ multiplex PCR, the repertoire was profiled, and TCRdb retains in-frame clones only, with some absent. The data show 30,000 or so clones, approximately 57% seen once. Here the sequenced sample was PBMCs, taken before ibrutinib treatment. The receptors originated from a human donor with chronic lymphocytic leukemia.

The rearrangement links TRBV9 to TRBJ2-5; 8 bases align to TRBD2. The CDR3 has 15 amino acids. Per germline, CDR1 SGDLS and CDR2 YYNGEE. Losses at the gene ends were 3 bases for V and 4 bases for J; bases not matched to a gene: 8. CDR3 DNA sequence: TGTGCCAGCAGCGCGGGACTAGGGAGACGAGAGACCCAGTACTTC. Translating it yields CASSAGLGRRETQYF.

V and J are TRBV6-5 and TRBJ2-6; D ambiguous. The germline V and J ends were trimmed by 8 bases and 5 bases, with 4 bases remaining between them. CDR1 MNHEY and CDR2 SVGAGI come from the germline V gene. The CDR3 sequence is 11 residues long. The CDR3, as DNA: TGTGCCAGCGGGTGGGCCAACGTCCTGACTTTC. Amino acid sequence: CASGWANVLTF.

J is TRBJ1-5 and V is TRBV7-3; D remains unclear. CDR1 and CDR2 from the germline V gene are SGHTA and FQGTGA. CDR3 length: 15 amino acids. The germline V and J ends were trimmed by 1 base and 1 base, with 8 bases remaining between them. The CDR3 region is CASSLNGKSNQPQHF. Here the CDR3 DNA reads TGTGCCAGCAGCTTAAACGGCAAGAGCAATCAGCCCCAGCATTTT.

CDR3 region: CATSSSRQGPGETQYF. CDR3 DNA: TGTGCCACCAGCAGTTCACGACAGGGCCCTGGGGAGACCCAGTACTTC. The chain links TRBV15 to TRBJ2-5, with TRBD1 matching over 7 bases. In germline, CDR1 is LNHNV, CDR2 YYDKDF (reference sequence). V lost 3 bases, J lost 5 bases, and 12 bases stayed unmatched. This CDR3 comprises 16 residues.

In DNA form, the CDR3 reads TGTGCCAGCAGCGCTCGCCTCTTGGGAGCGGGGGGGCCCTTCGGGGAGCTGTTTTTT. Translation gives CASSARLLGAGGPFGELFF. This chain joins TRBV9 and TRBJ2-2, with TRBD2 identical over 10 bases. This CDR3 comprises 19 residues. Germline lookup yields CDR1 SGDLS and CDR2 YYNGEE. V shed 3 bases, J shed 7 bases, and the junction held 18 bases outside the gene matches.

V is TRBV6-5 and J is TRBJ2-7; 7 bases map to TRBD1. The CDR3 covers 16 residues. Germline assignment: CDR1 MNHEY and CDR2 SVGAGI. After removal of 0 bases from V and 6 bases from J, the junction contained 11 bases not matched to a gene. In DNA form, the CDR3 reads TGTGCCAGCAGTTACTCACCGGGACAGAGGTCTCTCGAGCAGTACTTC. Protein product: CASSYSPGQRSLEQYF.